The text below deals with one T cell receptor beta chain. No antigen is known for it. Germline lookup yields CDR1 LGHNA and CDR2 YNFKEQ. The CDR3 spans 20 residues. V trimming: 0 bases; J trimming: 4 bases; junction bases outside the gene matches: 12. The TCRbeta library was prepared with unique molecular identifiers. One entry per CDR3 protein, called by TCRdb with MiXCR from the PCR reads. The data hold 600,000 to 800,000 distinct CDR3 sequences, with around 13% observed a single time. These data belong to a study of T-cell reconstitution after alpha-beta-depleted transplantation in children. General study points: Among T cells one year after transplant, newly produced cells accounted for most counts and diversity. Alpha-beta T cells about two months after transplant reportedly derived from several hundred expanded graft clones.

The chain joins TRBV4-2 to TRBJ2-1; 13 nucleotides line up with TRBD2. The receptor's source is a girl aged 2-10 years with congenital amegakaryocytic thrombocytopenia, due to receive a stem cell transplant. Sequencing used PBMCs, obtained before TCRalphabeta/CD19-depleted stem cell transplant. In DNA form, the CDR3 reads TGTGCCAGCAGCCAAGATGGGCGGACTAGCGGGAGTGGTAGGTACAATGAGCAGTTCTTC. It yields the protein CASSQDGRTSGSGRYNEQFF.